One and the same sample provided the 28 T cell receptor beta chains below, sequenced in a study of regulatory T cells in long-lasting Graves disease. Time point noted: newly diagnosed GD, antithyroid drugs for less than 3 months. Making the TCR library involved RNA that had been extracted from PBMCs. Arm-PCR of CDR3 regions and iRepertoire HTBI primers were the basis on which TCR beta libraries were built. TCRdb re-called the multiplex PCR reads through MiXCR, storing one row per CDR3 protein. Here the sample spans roughly 430,000 distinct CDR3 sequences, about 15% being singletons. The same specimen was also included in a second study, on T cells in Graves' hyperthyroidism and ophthalmopathy.

Specimen: peripheral blood mononuclear cells (PBMCs), collected at new diagnosis, from a patient treated with antithyroid drugs. Receptor source: a woman aged 30 to 39 with Graves disease.

This clonotype has at least ten counts. The rearrangement uses TRBV20-1 and TRBJ1-6; no firm D call. CDR1 and CDR2 from the germline V gene are DFQATT and SNEGSKA (reference sequence). The V and J ends lost 0 bases and 9 bases respectively, with 6 bases between them. The CDR3 runs 12 residues. The CDR3 protein is CSARDRTSPLHF. The CDR3 nucleotides are TGCAGTGCTAGAGATCGGACTTCACCCCTCCACTTT.

Note on this clonotype: This may be a read error, as it is one base from a much larger clone. The chain recombines TRBV7-8 with TRBJ1-2; the D is unclear. The CDR3 spans 14 residues. The germline V gene has CDR1 SGHVS and CDR2 FQNEAQ. CDR3 loop: CASGLVIATDGYTF. In nucleotides, the CDR3 is TGTGCCAGCGGCTTAGTAATAGCCACAGATGGCTACACCTTC.

Comments on this clonotype: This sequence may be a read error, since a much larger clone differs from it by one base. The chain is built from TRBV20-1 and TRBJ1-5, with D maybe TRBD1 (5 bases). CDR1 DFQATT and CDR2 SNEGSKA come from the germline V gene (reference sequence). The CDR3 sequence is 13 residues long. V was trimmed by 3 bases and J by 7 bases, leaving 13 bases between them. CDR3 amino acids: CSASGGGWQPQHF. The CDR3, as DNA: TGCAGTGCTAGTGGGGGGGGTTGGCAGCCCCAGCATTTT.

The chain recombines TRBV6-5 with TRBJ1-1; D may be TRBD1 (5 bases). The length of the CDR3 is 17 residues. Trimming took 0 bases from V and 0 from J, leaving 14 bases between them. Germline loops: CDR1 MNHEY, CDR2 SVGAGI. CDR3 bases: TGTGCCAGCAGTTACTCTCCCCAGGGAGAGATGAACACTGAAGCTTTCTTT. Translation: CASSYSPQGEMNTEAFF.

As concerns this clonotype: This sequence may be a read error, since a much larger clone differs from it by one base. V and J are TRBV7-3 and TRBJ2-3; weak D call: TRBD2 (5 bases). CDR1 SGHTA and CDR2 FQGTGA come from the germline V gene. This CDR3 is built from 15 residues. V was trimmed by 4 bases and J by 3 bases, leaving 14 bases between them. The CDR3 spells CASSWGATVTDTQYF. The CDR3 DNA reads as TGTGCCAGCAGCTGGGGAGCTACGGTTACAGATACGCAGTATTTT.

At least ten counts were recorded for this clonotype. The chain carries TRBV10-1 and TRBJ2-3, with D maybe TRBD2 (6 bases). V was clipped by 6 bases and J by 2 bases, with 15 bases between them. This CDR3 is 15 amino acids long. Germline values: CDR1 WNHNN, CDR2 SYGVQD (reference sequence). CDR3 amino acids: CASSGTLGVTDTQYF. The CDR3 nucleotides are TGCGCCAGCAGCGGGACTCTTGGCGTCACAGATACGCAGTATTTT.

This clonotype was counted many times. This chain joins TRBV28 and TRBJ2-3; the D call may be TRBD1 or TRBD2 (5 bases each). Germline V CDR1 and CDR2: MDHEN, SYDVKM. This CDR3 has 16 amino acids. V lost 4 bases and J 0 bases, leaving 14 bases between the germline ends. The CDR3 protein is CASSSLAGSSTDTQYF. The DNA of the CDR3 is TGTGCCAGCAGTTCTCTAGCAGGGAGTAGCACAGATACGCAGTATTTT.

This clonotype was observed a handful of times. The rearrangement uses TRBV15 and TRBJ2-2; D is possibly TRBD1 (6 bases). V shed 0 bases and J shed 3 bases, with 11 bases lying between them. Germline V gene lookup returns CDR1 LNHNV and CDR2 YYDKDF (reference sequence). The CDR3 has 16 amino acids. As DNA, the CDR3 is TGTGCCACCAGCAGAGATAACAGGGCGTACACCGGGGAGCTGTTTTTT. Amino acid sequence: CATSRDNRAYTGELFF.

With respect to this clonotype: A far larger clone is just one base off, so this is likely a read error. The CDR3 DNA reads TGTGCCAGCAGTGAAGCCACCTACGAGCAGTTCTTC. It codes for CASSEATYEQFF. J is TRBJ2-1 and V is TRBV2, with no clear D. This CDR3 contains 12 residues. CDR1 and CDR2 (germline): SNHLY, FYNNEI. V was cut by 0 bases and J by 10 bases, with 7 bases left in between.

The chain has TRBV12-3 or TRBV12-4 and TRBJ1-3, with D unclear. The V gene lost 6 bases and the J gene lost 0 bases, with 21 bases spanning the gap. The CDR3 is 18 amino acids. Here the CDR3 DNA reads TGTGCCAGCAGACATCGTAGGGCCTCTTACCACTCTGGAAACACCATATATTTT. Its protein is CASRHRRASYHSGNTIYF.

This clonotype was seen only a few times. The V gene is TRBV5-4, the J gene TRBJ2-1; D uncertain. Per the germline V gene, CDR1 is SGHNT and CDR2 is YYREEE (reference sequence). V lost 0 bases and J lost 3, with 7 bases in between. The CDR3 runs 14 residues. The CDR3 sequence is CASSLGKGYNEQFF. CDR3 sequence (DNA): TGTGCCAGCAGCTTGGGTAAAGGCTACAATGAGCAGTTCTTC.

This clonotype came up many times. V usage is TRBV28 and J usage is TRBJ2-7, with 14 bases identical to TRBD2. The ends lost 6 bases at V and 2 bases at J; junction bases unmatched: 3. From germline, CDR1 is MDHEN and CDR2 SYDVKM. The CDR3 consists of 15 residues. The CDR3 DNA sequence: TGTGCCAGCAGCACGGGACTAGCGGGAGCCTACGAGCAGTACTTC. It yields the protein CASSTGLAGAYEQYF. Full variable domain (rest looked up from reference TRBV28 and TRBJ2-7): DVKVTQSSRYLVKRTGEKVFLECVQDMDHENMFWYRQDPGLGLRLIYFSYDVKMKEKGDIPEGYSVSREKKERFSLILESASTNQTSMYLCASSTGLAGAYEQYFGPGTRLTVT.

Many counts were recorded for this clonotype. The genes are TRBV18 and TRBJ2-1, with D possibly being TRBD1 (6 bases). V lost 4 bases and J 7 bases, leaving 11 bases between the germline ends. The CDR3 has 13 amino acids. Germline CDR1 is KGHSH and CDR2 is LQKENI. CDR3: CASSRDRRNEQFF. The CDR3 coding sequence is TGTGCCAGCTCACGCGACAGGCGAAATGAGCAGTTCTTC.

This clonotype was seen repeatedly, ten times or more. The rearrangement joins TRBV5-1 to TRBJ2-1; D is perhaps TRBD1 (6 bases). Trimming shortened V by 3 bases and J by 2 bases, and 12 bases separated the two germline ends. This CDR3 is 15 amino acids long. CDR1 SGHRS and CDR2 YFSETQ come from the germline V gene. CDR3 nucleotides: TGCGCCAGCAGCTCTGGCAGGGGACCCTACAATGAGCAGTTCTTC. This gives the protein CASSSGRGPYNEQFF.

This clonotype was recorded a few times. The J gene is TRBJ2-5, the V gene TRBV4-2; 11 nucleotides agree with TRBD1. The CDR3 is made up of 15 amino acids. Germline CDR1 is LGHNA and CDR2 is YNFKEQ. Trimming cost V 2 bases and J 5 bases; bases outside gene matches: 4. This CDR3 is CASSQRDRGFETQYF. CDR3 sequence (DNA): TGTGCCAGCAGCCAAAGGGACAGGGGGTTTGAGACCCAGTACTTC.

This clonotype has a count of ten or more. V usage is TRBV3-1 and J usage is TRBJ1-1, with TRBD1 as a possible D gene (6 bases). Germline CDR1 reads LGHDT; CDR2 reads YNNKEL (reference sequence). CDR3 length: 14 residues. V was cut by 2 bases and J by 6 bases, with 13 bases left in between. CDR3: CASSQKGGRPEAFF. The CDR3 DNA reads TGTGCCAGCAGCCAAAAGGGGGGGCGACCTGAAGCTTTCTTT.

This clonotype came up many times. The rearrangement uses TRBV28 and TRBJ2-1; tentative D call: TRBD1 (6 bases). Germline V gene sequence: CDR1 MDHEN, CDR2 SYDVKM. Trimming left V 4 bases short and J 4 bases short, with 11 bases between. CDR3 size: 14 residues. This CDR3 is CASSYLGQYNEQFF. CDR3 coding DNA: TGTGCCAGCAGTTACCTAGGACAGTACAATGAGCAGTTCTTC.

The chain joins TRBV9 to TRBJ2-1; 15 bases are a match to TRBD2. Germline V gene data show CDR1 as SGDLS and CDR2 as YYNGEE. The CDR3 runs 17 residues. J was trimmed by 7 bases and V by 4 bases; bases with no gene match: 9. The CDR3 bases are TGTGCCAGCAGCTTCGCTGGGGGGACTAGCGGGAGGAATGAGCAGTTCTTC. Its protein is CASSFAGGTSGRNEQFF.

This clonotype turned up a few times. The chain recombines TRBV6-1 with TRBJ1-2; D gene uncertain. Per the germline V gene, CDR1 is MNHNS and CDR2 is SASEGT. CDR3 length: 12 residues. Trimming removed 3 bases from V and 8 bases from J, with 10 bases in between. CDR3 sequence reads: CASSEISWGYTF. The CDR3 nucleotides read TGTGCCAGCAGTGAGATTAGCTGGGGCTACACCTTC.

This clonotype showed up many times. This rearrangement joins TRBV12-3 or TRBV12-4 to TRBJ2-7, with TRBD2 as a possible D gene (5 bases). Between the trimmed V and J ends, which lost 6 bases and 1 base, there was a span of 10 bases. The CDR3 extends over 13 amino acids. The CDR3 bases are TGTGCCAGCAGGCGACGGGGATCCTACGAGCAGTACTTC. Its protein is CASRRRGSYEQYF.

There are many counts of this clonotype. This sequence joins TRBV11-3 and TRBJ1-1; no clear D gene. Per the germline V gene, CDR1 is SGHNT and CDR2 is YENEEA. The CDR3 has 14 residues. V gave up 1 base and J gave up 5 bases, with 11 bases separating them. This chain's CDR3 is CASSLGGERTEAFF. The CDR3 bases are TGTGCCAGCAGCTTAGGTGGGGAGCGGACTGAAGCTTTCTTT.

The table lists this clonotype with many counts. This sequence joins TRBV29-1 and TRBJ1-1, with a possible D match to TRBD1 (6 bases). Deletions cut 7 bases from V and 2 bases from J, with 11 bases between. The CDR3 loop spans 12 amino acids. The germline CDR1 and CDR2 sequences are SQVTM and ANQGSEA. This chain's CDR3 is CSADRTNTEAFF. CDR3 DNA: TGCAGCGCCGACAGGACCAACACTGAAGCTTTCTTT.

At least ten counts were recorded for this clonotype. This chain links TRBV15 with TRBJ1-1, with D unresolved. The germline CDR1 and CDR2 sequences are LNHNV and YYDKDF (reference sequence). The V end lost 2 bases, the J end lost 3 bases, and 7 bases lay between the germline ends. This CDR3 has 13 residues. CDR3 nucleotide sequence: TGTGCCACCAGCAGAAGCGGTGACACTGAAGCTTTCTTT. Its protein product is CATSRSGDTEAFF.

This clonotype was picked up a small number of times. This sequence joins TRBV7-2 and TRBJ1-2, with D hard to call. The V gene lost 3 bases and the J gene lost 5 bases, with 22 bases spanning the gap. Looked up from germline, CDR1 is SGHTA and CDR2 is FQGNSA. This CDR3 is 17 amino acids long. CDR3 region: CASSFVSFVRPVYGYTF. The CDR3 DNA sequence: TGTGCCAGCAGCTTTGTGAGTTTCGTTCGGCCCGTGTATGGCTACACCTTC.

The chain couples TRBV19 to TRBJ1-5, with TRBD1 as a possible D gene (5 bases). CDR3 length equals 15 residues. Germline-derived CDR1 and CDR2 are LNHDA and SQIVND (reference sequence). V lost 4 bases to trimming and J lost 4 bases, with 14 bases between them. CDR3 region: CASSNLAGGNQPQHF. CDR3 nucleotide sequence: TGTGCCAGTAGTAATCTCGCCGGGGGGAATCAGCCCCAGCATTTT.

This clonotype has a count of ten or more. This rearrangement joins TRBV7-2 to TRBJ2-4; 11 bases are a match to TRBD2. V was clipped by 4 bases and J by 0 bases; unmatched bases: 8. CDR3 length equals 18 residues. CDR1 SGHTA and CDR2 FQGNSA come from the germline V gene. The CDR3: CASSWTSGPTLAKNIQYF. CDR3 nucleotides: TGTGCCAGCAGCTGGACTAGCGGGCCTACCCTAGCCAAAAACATTCAGTACTTC.

This clonotype appeared a few times. The rearrangement uses TRBV7-9 and TRBJ2-7, with a weak D call TRBD1 (5 bases). Germline-derived CDR1 and CDR2 are SEHNR and FQNEAQ (reference sequence). V lost 8 bases and J 5 bases, leaving 13 bases between the germline ends. The CDR3 has 12 residues. The CDR3 DNA sequence: TGTGCCAGCGGCGAGCAGACAGACGAGCAGTACTTC. Protein: CASGEQTDEQYF.

This clonotype appeared a single time. A far larger clone lies a single base away; this is likely a read error. The rearrangement links TRBV20-1 to TRBJ2-1; TRBD1 is a possible D gene (7 bases). Germline values: CDR1 DFQATT, CDR2 SNEGSKA (reference sequence). This CDR3 spans 15 amino acids. V lost 0 bases and J lost 10, with 19 bases in between. CDR3 protein: CSARDSGRGASEQFF. The CDR3 DNA reads TGCAGTGCTAGAGATTCGGGCAGGGGGGCGTCCGAGCAGTTCTTC.